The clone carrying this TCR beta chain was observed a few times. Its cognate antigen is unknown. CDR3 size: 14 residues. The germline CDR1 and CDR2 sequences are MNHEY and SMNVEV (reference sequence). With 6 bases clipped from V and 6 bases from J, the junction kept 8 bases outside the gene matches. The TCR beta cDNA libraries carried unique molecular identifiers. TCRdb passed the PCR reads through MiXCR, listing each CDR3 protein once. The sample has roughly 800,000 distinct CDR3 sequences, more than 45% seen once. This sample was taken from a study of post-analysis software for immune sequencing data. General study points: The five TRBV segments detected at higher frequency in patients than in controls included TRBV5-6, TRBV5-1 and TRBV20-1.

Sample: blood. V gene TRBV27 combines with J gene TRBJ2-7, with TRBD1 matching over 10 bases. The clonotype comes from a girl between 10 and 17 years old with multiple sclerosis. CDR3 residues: CASSPLDRGTEQYF. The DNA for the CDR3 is TGTGCCAGCAGCCCTCTGGACAGGGGGACCGAGCAGTACTTC.